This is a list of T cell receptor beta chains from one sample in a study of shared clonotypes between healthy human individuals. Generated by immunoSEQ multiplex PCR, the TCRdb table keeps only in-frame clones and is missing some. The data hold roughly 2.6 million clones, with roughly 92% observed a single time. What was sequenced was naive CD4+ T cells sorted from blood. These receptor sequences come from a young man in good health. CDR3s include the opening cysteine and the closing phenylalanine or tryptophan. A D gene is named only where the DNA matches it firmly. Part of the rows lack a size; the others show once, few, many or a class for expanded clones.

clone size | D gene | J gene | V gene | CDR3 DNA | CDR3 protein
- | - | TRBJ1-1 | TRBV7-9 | TGTGCCAGCAGCTTCGGCCCTGAAGCTTTCTTT | CASSFGPEAFF
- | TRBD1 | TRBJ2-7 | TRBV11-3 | TGTGCCAGCAGCTCCCAAGGACAGGCCCTATGTCGGTACGAGCAGTACTTC | CASSSQGQALCRYEQYF
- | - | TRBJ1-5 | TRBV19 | TGTGCCAGTCGGCAGAGCCTCAATCAGCCCCAGCATTTT | CASRQSLNQPQHF
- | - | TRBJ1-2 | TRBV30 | TGTGCCTGGATGGTCGGGGGGCCAAAATATGGCTACACCTTC | CAWMVGGPKYGYTF
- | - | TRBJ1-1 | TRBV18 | TGTGCCAGCTCACCACAGGGGGTAGACACTGAAGCTTTCTTT | CASSPQGVDTEAFF
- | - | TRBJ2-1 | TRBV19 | TGTGCCACCAGGGATGAGCAGTTCTTC | CATRDEQFF
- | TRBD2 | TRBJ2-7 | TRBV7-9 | TGTGCCAGCAGCTCGAGGACTAGCGGGAGCTACGAGCAGTACTTC | CASSSRTSGSYEQYF
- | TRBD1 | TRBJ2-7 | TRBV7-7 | TGTGCTAGCAGCTTAGAGGAGGCTACGGGGACAGGGAAAACCTACGAGCAGTACTTC | CASSLEEATGTGKTYEQYF
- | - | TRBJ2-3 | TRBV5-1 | TGCGCCAGCAGCCCCGCGCAAGGCACAGATACGCAGTATTTT | CASSPAQGTDTQYF
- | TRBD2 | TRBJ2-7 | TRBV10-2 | TGCGCCAGCGATCCTCTAGCGGGAGGGAACGAGCAGTACTTC | CASDPLAGGNEQYF
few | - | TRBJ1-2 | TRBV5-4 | TGTGCCAGCAGCTTACAGCACTCTAACTATGGCTACACCTTC | CASSLQHSNYGYTF
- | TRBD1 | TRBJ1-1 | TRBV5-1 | TGCGCCAGCAGCGTGGACAGGGGGACTGAAGCTTTCTTT | CASSVDRGTEAFF
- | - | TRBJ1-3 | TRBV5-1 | TGCGCCAGCAGCTTGGGGCAGCTCGACACCATATATTTT | CASSLGQLDTIYF
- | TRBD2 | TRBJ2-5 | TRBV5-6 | TGTGCCAGCAATGTGGGGGGGAAAGAGACCCAGTACTTC | CASNVGGKETQYF
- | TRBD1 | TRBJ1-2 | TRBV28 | TGTGCCAGCAGCCTAGCCGGGACAGACTGGGGAGCTAACTATGGCTACACCTTC | CASSLAGTDWGANYGYTF
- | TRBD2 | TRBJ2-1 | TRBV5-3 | TGTGCCAGAAGTTACCCCGGGACTAGCGGCCATGAGCAGTTCTTC | CARSYPGTSGHEQFF
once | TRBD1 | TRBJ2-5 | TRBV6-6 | TGTGCCAGCAGTTACTCGACAGGGACGGGAGAGACCCAGTACTTC | CASSYSTGTGETQYF
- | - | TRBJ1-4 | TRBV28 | TGTGCCAGCAGTTTCTTTGGTATTGACTCTGGACGTAATGAAAAACTGTTTTTT | CASSFFGIDSGRNEKLFF
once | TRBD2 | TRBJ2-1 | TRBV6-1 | TGTGCCAGCAGTGAAGGGACTAGCGGGGGCCCTTTCTTC | CASSEGTSGGPFF
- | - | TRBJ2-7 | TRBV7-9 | TGTGCCAGCAGCCCCTCGGGCAGTATATTCCTCGAGCAGTACTTC | CASSPSGSIFLEQYF
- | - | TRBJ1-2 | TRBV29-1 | TGCAGCGTTGCAGGGGCCACTCCCCCTAGGGGCTACACCTTC | CSVAGATPPRGYTF
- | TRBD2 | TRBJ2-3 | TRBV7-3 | TGTGCCAGCAGCCGCCAGAGCGGGGCCACAGATACGCAGTATTTT | CASSRQSGATDTQYF
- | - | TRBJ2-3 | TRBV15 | TGTGCCACCAGCAGAGATCCTAGCACAGATACGCAGTATTTT | CATSRDPSTDTQYF
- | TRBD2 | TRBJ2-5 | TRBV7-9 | TGTGCCAGCAGCTTGGAGGGAGGGGCCAAAGAGACCCAGTACTTC | CASSLEGGAKETQYF
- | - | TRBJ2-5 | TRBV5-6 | TGTGCCAGCAGCAGGACACCTCAAGAGACCCAGTACTTC | CASSRTPQETQYF
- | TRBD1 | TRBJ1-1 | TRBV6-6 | TGTGCCAGCAGTTACTCGACGACAGGGGGCGATGGGGCTTTCTTT | CASSYSTTGGDGAFF
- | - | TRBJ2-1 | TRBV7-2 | TGTGCCAGCAGCTTTAGGAGAAGCTCCTACAATGAGCAGTTCTTC | CASSFRRSSYNEQFF
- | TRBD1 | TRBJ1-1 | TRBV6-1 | TGTGCCAGCAGTGCCGGACAGGGGCCTATGAACACTGAAGCTTTCTTT | CASSAGQGPMNTEAFF
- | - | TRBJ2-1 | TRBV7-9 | TGTGCCAGCAGCTTAGCACGGGGTAGCGTTAACTCCTACAATGAGCAGTTCTTC | CASSLARGSVNSYNEQFF
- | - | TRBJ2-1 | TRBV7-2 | TGTGCCAGCAGCTTAGCCCGGGTCGATCGTCTGTTCTTC | CASSLARVDRLFF
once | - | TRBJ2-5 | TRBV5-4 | TGTGCCAGCAGCCGAAAGACAGGCAACCAAGAGACCCAGTACTTC | CASSRKTGNQETQYF
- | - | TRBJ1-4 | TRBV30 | TGTGCCTGGAGTGTAGGGCAGACTAATGAAAAACTGTTTTTT | CAWSVGQTNEKLFF
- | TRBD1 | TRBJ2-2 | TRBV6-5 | TGTGCCAGCAGTTACGACAGGGACACCGGGGAGCTGTTTTTT | CASSYDRDTGELFF
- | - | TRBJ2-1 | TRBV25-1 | TGTGCCAGCAACCGAATAGGGGGGAGTGAGCAGTTCTTC | CASNRIGGSEQFF
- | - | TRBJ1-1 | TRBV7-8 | TGTGCCAGCAGCCCGAGGATGAACACTGAAGCTTTCTTT | CASSPRMNTEAFF
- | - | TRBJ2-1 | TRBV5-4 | TGTGCCAGCAGTTTGGACAGATACAATGAGCAGTTCTTC | CASSLDRYNEQFF
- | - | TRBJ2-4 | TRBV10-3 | TGTGCCACTCTCGCGGGTCCTAAGGAGGCCAAAAACATTCAGTACTTC | CATLAGPKEAKNIQYF
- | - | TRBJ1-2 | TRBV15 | TGTGCCACCAGCAGAGATCGCGGGGGGTATGGCTACACCTTC | CATSRDRGGYGYTF
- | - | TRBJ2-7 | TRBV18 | TGTGCCAGCTCACCAAGCCCTAGCCCCAACTACGAGCAGTACTTC | CASSPSPSPNYEQYF
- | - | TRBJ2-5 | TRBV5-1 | TGCGCCAGCAGCCTAGAGACGAGAAGACAGACCCAGTACTTC | CASSLETRRQTQYF